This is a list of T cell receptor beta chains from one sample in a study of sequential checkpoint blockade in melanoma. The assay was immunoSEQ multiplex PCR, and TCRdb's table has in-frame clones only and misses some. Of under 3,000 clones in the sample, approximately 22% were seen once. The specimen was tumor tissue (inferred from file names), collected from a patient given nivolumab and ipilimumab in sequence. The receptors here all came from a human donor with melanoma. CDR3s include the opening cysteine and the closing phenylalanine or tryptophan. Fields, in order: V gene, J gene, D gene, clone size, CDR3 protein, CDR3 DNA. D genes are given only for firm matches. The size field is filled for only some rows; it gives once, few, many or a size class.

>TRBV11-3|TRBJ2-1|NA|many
CASSLLRGAYNEQFF
TGTGCCAGCAGCTTACTCCGCGGAGCCTACAATGAGCAGTTCTTC
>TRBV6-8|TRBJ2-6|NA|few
CASIREGANVLTF
TGTGCCAGCATCCGGGAAGGGGCCAACGTCCTGACTTTC
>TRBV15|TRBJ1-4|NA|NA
CATSRDRQIPNEKLFF
TGTGCCACCAGCAGAGATAGACAGATACCGAATGAAAAACTGTTTTTT
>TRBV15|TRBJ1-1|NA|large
CATSTYPAALSTEAFF
TGTGCCACCAGCACCTATCCCGCGGCCCTCAGCACTGAAGCTTTCTTT
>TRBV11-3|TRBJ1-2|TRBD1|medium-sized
CASSPDRGIFGYTF
TGTGCCAGCAGCCCTGACAGGGGTATTTTTGGCTACACCTTC
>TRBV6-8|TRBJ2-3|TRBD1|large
CATPRQGTDTQYF
TGTGCCACCCCGAGACAGGGGACAGATACGCAGTATTTT
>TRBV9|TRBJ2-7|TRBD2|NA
CASSVGGGAYEQYF
TGTGCCAGCAGCGTAGGTGGGGGGGCCTACGAGCAGTACTTC
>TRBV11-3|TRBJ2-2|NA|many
CASSPGTIETGELFF
TGTGCCAGCAGCCCCGGGACCATTGAGACCGGGGAGCTGTTTTTT
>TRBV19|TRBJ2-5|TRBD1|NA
CASSPRDRVFETQYF
TGTGCCAGTAGTCCCCGGGACAGGGTTTTCGAGACCCAGTACTTC
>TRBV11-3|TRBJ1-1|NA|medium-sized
CASSVSGPNTEAFF
TGTGCCAGCAGCGTCTCGGGGCCGAACACTGAAGCTTTCTTT
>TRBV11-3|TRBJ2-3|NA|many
CASSLGARTDTQYF
TGTGCCAGCAGCCTCGGGGCCCGCACAGATACGCAGTATTTT
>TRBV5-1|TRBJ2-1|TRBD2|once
CASSSGLAGGPTMEQFF
TGCGCCAGCAGCTCTGGACTAGCGGGAGGCCCGACGATGGAGCAGTTCTTC
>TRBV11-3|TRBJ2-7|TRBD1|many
CASSYGTGDLYEQYF
TGTGCCAGCAGCTACGGGACAGGGGATTTGTACGAGCAGTACTTC
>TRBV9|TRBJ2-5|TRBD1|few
CASRQGANLETQYF
TGTGCCAGCAGACAGGGGGCTAATCTTGAGACCCAGTACTTC
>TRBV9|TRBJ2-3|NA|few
CASSAYQGTDTQYF
TGTGCCAGCAGCGCTTACCAGGGGACAGATACGCAGTATTTT
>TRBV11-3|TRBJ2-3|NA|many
CASSLGQLTDTQYF
TGTGCCAGCAGCCTAGGACAGCTCACAGATACGCAGTATTTT
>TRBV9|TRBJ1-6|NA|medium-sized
CASSEKGGYNSPLHF
TGTGCCAGCAGCGAGAAGGGCGGGTATAATTCACCCCTCCACTTT
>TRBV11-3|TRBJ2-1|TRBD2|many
CASRGSGKSSLVSYNEQFF
TGTGCCAGCAGGGGTAGCGGGAAATCGAGTCTGGTGTCCTACAATGAGCAGTTCTTC
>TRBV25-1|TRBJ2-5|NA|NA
CASSEFGNLETQYF
TGTGCCAGCAGTGAATTTGGGAATTTGGAGACCCAGTACTTC
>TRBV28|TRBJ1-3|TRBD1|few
CASSEIGTGVFRNTIYF
TGTGCCAGCAGTGAGATAGGGACAGGGGTGTTTAGAAACACCATATATTTT
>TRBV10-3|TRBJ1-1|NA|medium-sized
CAISESRGAGTEAFF
TGTGCCATCAGTGAGTCGCGGGGGGCGGGTACTGAAGCTTTCTTT
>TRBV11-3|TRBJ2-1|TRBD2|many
CASSQLVGLAGPNEQFF
TGTGCCAGCAGCCAACTTGTCGGACTAGCGGGGCCCAATGAGCAGTTCTTC
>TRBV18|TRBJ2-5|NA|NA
CASSPPSHLGAETQYF
TGTGCCAGCTCACCTCCGAGTCATCTGGGGGCAGAGACCCAGTACTTC
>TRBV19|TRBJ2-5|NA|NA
CASSLARGETQYF
TGTGCCAGTAGTTTGGCTAGGGGGGAGACCCAGTACTTC
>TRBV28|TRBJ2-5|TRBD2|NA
CASSPPGGQETQYF
TGTGCCAGCAGTCCACCGGGGGGACAAGAGACCCAGTACTTC
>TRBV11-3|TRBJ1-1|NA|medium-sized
CASSLIGYMNTEAFF
TGTGCCAGCAGCTTAATCGGTTATATGAACACTGAAGCTTTCTTT
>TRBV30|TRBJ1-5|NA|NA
CAWSVSSNQPQHF
TGTGCCTGGAGTGTAAGTAGCAATCAGCCCCAGCATTTT
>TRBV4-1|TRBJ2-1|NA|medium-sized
CASSQEGEGEGTLGQFF
TGCGCCAGCAGCCAAGAGGGTGAGGGTGAGGGGACGTTGGGGCAGTTCTTC
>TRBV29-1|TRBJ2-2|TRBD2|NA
CSVTSLAGGNGELFF
TGCAGCGTGACCTCACTAGCGGGAGGGAACGGGGAGCTGTTTTTT
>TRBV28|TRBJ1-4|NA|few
CASSTRQLQGEKLFF
TGTGCCAGCAGTACAAGACAGCTTCAGGGTGAAAAACTGTTTTTT
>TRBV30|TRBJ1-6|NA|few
CASKVGSSYNSPLHF
TGTGCCTCAAAGGTGGGGAGCTCCTATAATTCACCCCTCCACTTT
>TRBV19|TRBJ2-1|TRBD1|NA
CASSLDRSSYNEQFF
TGTGCCAGTAGTCTGGACAGGAGCTCCTACAATGAGCAGTTCTTC
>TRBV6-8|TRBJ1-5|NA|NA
CAISGGLESNQPQHF
TGTGCCATCAGTGGCGGGTTAGAAAGCAATCAGCCCCAGCATTTT
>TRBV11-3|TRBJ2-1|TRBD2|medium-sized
CASSLWLAGDNEQFF
TGTGCCAGCAGCTTATGGCTAGCGGGGGACAATGAGCAGTTCTTC